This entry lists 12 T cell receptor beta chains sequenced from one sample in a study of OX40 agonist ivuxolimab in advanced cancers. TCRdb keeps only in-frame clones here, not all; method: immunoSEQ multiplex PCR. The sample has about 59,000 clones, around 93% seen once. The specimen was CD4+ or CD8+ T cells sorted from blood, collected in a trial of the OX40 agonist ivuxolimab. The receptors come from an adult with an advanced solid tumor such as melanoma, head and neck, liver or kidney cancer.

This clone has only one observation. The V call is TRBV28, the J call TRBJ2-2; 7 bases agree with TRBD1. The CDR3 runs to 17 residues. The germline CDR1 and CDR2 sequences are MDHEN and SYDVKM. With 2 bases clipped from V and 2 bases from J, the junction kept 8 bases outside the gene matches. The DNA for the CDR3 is TGTGCCAGCAGTTTAAGGCCGGGACAGACAAACACCGGGGAGCTGTTTTTT. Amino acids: CASSLRPGQTNTGELFF. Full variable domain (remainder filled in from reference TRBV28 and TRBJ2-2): DVKVTQSSRYLVKRTGEKVFLECVQDMDHENMFWYRQDPGLGLRLIYFSYDVKMKEKGDIPEGYSVSREKKERFSLILESASTNQTSMYLCASSLRPGQTNTGELFFGEGSRLTVL.

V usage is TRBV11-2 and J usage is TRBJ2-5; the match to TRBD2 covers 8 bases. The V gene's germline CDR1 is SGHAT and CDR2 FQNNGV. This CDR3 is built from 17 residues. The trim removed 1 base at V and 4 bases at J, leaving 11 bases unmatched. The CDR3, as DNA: TGTGCCAGCAGCTTAGCCGCACTAGCGGTGCTAGGAGAGACCCAGTACTTC. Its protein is CASSLAALAVLGETQYF.

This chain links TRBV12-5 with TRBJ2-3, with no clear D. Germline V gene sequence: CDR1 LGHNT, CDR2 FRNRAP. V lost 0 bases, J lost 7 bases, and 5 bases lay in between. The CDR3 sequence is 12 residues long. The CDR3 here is CASGLVGNTQYF. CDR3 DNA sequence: TGTGCTAGTGGTTTGGTAGGTAATACGCAGTATTTT.

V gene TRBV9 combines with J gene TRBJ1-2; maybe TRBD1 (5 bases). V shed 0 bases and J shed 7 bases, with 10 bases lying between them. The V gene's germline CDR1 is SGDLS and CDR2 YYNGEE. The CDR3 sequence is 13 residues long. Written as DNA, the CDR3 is TGTGCCAGCAGCGTAGGAGGGGTCAGTGGCTACACCTTC. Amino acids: CASSVGGVSGYTF.

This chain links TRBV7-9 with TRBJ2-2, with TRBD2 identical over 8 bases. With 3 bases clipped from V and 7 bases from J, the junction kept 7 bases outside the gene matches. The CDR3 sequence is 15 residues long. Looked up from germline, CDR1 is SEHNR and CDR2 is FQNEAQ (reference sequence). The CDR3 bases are TGTGCCAGCAGCTTTTCAGCGGGAGCCGGCGGGGAGCTGTTTTTT. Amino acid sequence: CASSFSAGAGGELFF.

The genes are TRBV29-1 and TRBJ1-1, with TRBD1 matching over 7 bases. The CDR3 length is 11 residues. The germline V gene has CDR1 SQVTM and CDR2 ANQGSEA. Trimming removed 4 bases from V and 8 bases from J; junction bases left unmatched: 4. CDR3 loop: CSVGDRGEAFF. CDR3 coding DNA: TGCAGCGTTGGGGACAGAGGAGAAGCTTTCTTT.

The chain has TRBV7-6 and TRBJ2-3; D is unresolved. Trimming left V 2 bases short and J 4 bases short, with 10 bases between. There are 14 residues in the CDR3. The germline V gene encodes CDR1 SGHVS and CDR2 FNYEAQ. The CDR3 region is CASSLWGVSDTQYF. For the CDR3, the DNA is TGTGCCAGCAGCTTATGGGGTGTGTCAGATACGCAGTATTTT.

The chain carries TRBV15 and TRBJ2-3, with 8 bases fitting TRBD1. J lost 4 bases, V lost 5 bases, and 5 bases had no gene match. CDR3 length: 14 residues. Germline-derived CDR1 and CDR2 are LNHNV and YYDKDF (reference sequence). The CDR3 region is CATSDTQGADTQYF. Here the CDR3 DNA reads TGTGCCACCAGCGATACACAGGGGGCAGATACGCAGTATTTT.

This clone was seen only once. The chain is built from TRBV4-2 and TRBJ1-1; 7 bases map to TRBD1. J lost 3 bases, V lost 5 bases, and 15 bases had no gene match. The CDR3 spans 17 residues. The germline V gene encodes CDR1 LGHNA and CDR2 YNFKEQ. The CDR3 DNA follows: TGTGCCAGCAGCTTGGCCTGGAGGGGGCTGTTGTACACTGAAGCTTTCTTT. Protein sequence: CASSLAWRGLLYTEAFF.

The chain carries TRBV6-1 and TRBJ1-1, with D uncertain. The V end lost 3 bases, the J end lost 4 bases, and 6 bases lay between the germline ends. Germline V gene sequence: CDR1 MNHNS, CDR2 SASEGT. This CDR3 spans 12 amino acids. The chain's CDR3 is CASSDFSTEAFF. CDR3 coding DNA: TGTGCCAGCAGTGATTTTTCCACTGAAGCTTTCTTT.

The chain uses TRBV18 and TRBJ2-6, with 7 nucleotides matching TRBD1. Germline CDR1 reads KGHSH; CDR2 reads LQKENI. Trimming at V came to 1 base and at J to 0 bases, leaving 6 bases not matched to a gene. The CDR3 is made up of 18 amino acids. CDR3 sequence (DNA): TGTGCCAGCTCACCACGGGACAGTGCTCGCTCTGGGGCCAACGTCCTGACTTTC. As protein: CASSPRDSARSGANVLTF. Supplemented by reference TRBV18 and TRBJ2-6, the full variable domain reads NAGVMQNPRHLVRRRGQEARLRCSPMKGHSHVYWYRQLPEEGLKFMVYLQKENIIDESGMPKERFSAEFPKEGPSILRIQQVVRGDSAAYFCASSPRDSARSGANVLTFGAGSRLTVL.

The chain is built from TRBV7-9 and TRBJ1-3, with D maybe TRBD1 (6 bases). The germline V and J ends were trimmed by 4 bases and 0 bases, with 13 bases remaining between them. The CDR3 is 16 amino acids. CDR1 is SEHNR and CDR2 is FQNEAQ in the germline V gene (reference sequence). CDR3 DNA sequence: TGTGCCAGCAGCTCATCAGCAGGGGCCTCTGGAAACACCATATATTTT. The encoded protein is CASSSSAGASGNTIYF.